The 20 T cell receptor beta chains reported below all come from one sample, sequenced in a study of T-cell reconstitution after alpha-beta-depleted transplantation in children. Unique molecular identifiers were incorporated into the prepared TCRbeta library. TCRdb ran MiXCR on the PCR reads and lists one entry per CDR3 protein. The table records a few hundred thousand distinct CDR3 sequences, around 10% of them present only once. The sequences come from peripheral blood, collected 180 days after TCRalphabeta/CD19-depleted stem cell transplant. Receptors originate from a male patient between 2 and 15 years old who had a stem cell transplant for chronic granulomatous disease, so the T cells may come from the graft donor.

This clonotype was recorded at least ten times. This sequence joins TRBV2 and TRBJ2-5; TRBD1 agrees at 8 bases. The V segment lost 7 bases and the J segment 5 bases; nucleotides outside the gene matches: 6. This CDR3 is 13 amino acids long. CDR1 SNHLY and CDR2 FYNNEI come from the germline V gene. For the CDR3, the DNA is TGTGCCAGCAAGGGACAGGATGGGGAGACCCAGTACTTC. It codes for CASKGQDGETQYF. Filled out from reference TRBV2 and TRBJ2-5, the complete variable domain reads EPEVTQTPSHQVTQMGQEVILRCVPISNHLYFYWYRQILGQKVEFLVSFYNNEISEKSEIFDDQFSVERPDGSNFTLKIRSTKLEDSAMYFCASKGQDGETQYFGPGTRLLVL.

This clonotype was counted at least ten times. The chain uses TRBV7-2 and TRBJ1-1, with a possible D match to TRBD1 (5 bases). Per the germline V gene, CDR1 is SGHTA and CDR2 is FQGNSA. The CDR3 runs to 14 residues. V lost 8 bases and J 3 bases, leaving 16 bases between the germline ends. CDR3 sequence reads: CASLWSWGDTEAFF. Written as DNA, the CDR3 is TGTGCCAGCCTCTGGTCCTGGGGGGACACTGAAGCTTTCTTT.

This chain joins TRBV13 and TRBJ2-7, with 9 bases that match TRBD1. The CDR3 totals 14 residues. Germline V gene data show CDR1 as PRHDT and CDR2 as FYEKMQ (reference sequence). Trimming took 5 bases from V and 1 from J; bases not matched to a gene: 3. The CDR3 DNA reads TGTGCCAGCAGCCCGACAGGGGGATCCTACGAGCAGTACTTC. As protein: CASSPTGGSYEQYF.

This clonotype was seen many times. The chain is built from TRBV20-1 and TRBJ2-4; D gene unclear. V lost 1 base to trimming and J lost 6 bases, with 13 bases between them. This CDR3 region has 14 residues. From germline, CDR1 is DFQATT and CDR2 SNEGSKA (reference sequence). The CDR3 coding sequence is TGCAGTGCTAGAGCTACACCTGGCGGAAACATTCAGTACTTC. This sequence encodes CSARATPGGNIQYF.

In this sample, this clonotype turned up many times. V gene TRBV20-1 combines with J gene TRBJ2-7, with TRBD1 as a possible D gene (6 bases). Trimming took off 1 base at V and 3 bases at J, with 10 bases between the two ends. Germline CDR1 DFQATT, CDR2 SNEGSKA (reference sequence). The CDR3 has 13 residues. The CDR3 DNA reads as TGCAGTGCTAGAGGCGTCAGGGGCTACGAGCAGTACTTC. Translation: CSARGVRGYEQYF.

This clonotype was seen many times. The V call is TRBV19, the J call TRBJ1-5; 8 nucleotides align to TRBD1. Germline V lookup: CDR1 LNHDA, CDR2 SQIVND (reference sequence). The CDR3 has 16 amino acids. Unmatched junction bases numbered 3, after V lost 2 bases and J lost 0 bases. The CDR3 nucleotides read TGTGCCAGTAGTATAAGGGACAGGATTAGCAATCAGCCCCAGCATTTT. It is translated as CASSIRDRISNQPQHF.

In its sample, this clonotype was seen many times. The CDR3 DNA sequence: TGTGCCAGCACCAGCGACTCTGGGGCCAACGTCCTGACTTTC. It encodes CASTSDSGANVLTF. V usage is TRBV2 and J usage is TRBJ2-6, with D unclear. The CDR3 extends over 14 amino acids. In germline, CDR1 is SNHLY, CDR2 FYNNEI. Trimming stripped 7 bases from V and 0 bases from J, with 7 bases between.

This clonotype was seen repeatedly, ten times or more. The rearrangement joins TRBV11-2 to TRBJ2-3; D unclear. Trimming cost V 7 bases and J 1 base, with 12 bases left between them. Germline lookup yields CDR1 SGHAT and CDR2 FQNNGV. The CDR3 has 14 amino acids. The CDR3 loop reads CASNLRSGTDTQYF. DNA for the CDR3: TGTGCCAGCAACCTCAGAAGCGGCACAGATACGCAGTATTTT.

This clonotype has just a few counts. The V and J genes are TRBV5-5 and TRBJ1-4, with D unclear. The CDR3 contains 16 residues. V lost 1 base to trimming and J lost 7 bases, with 17 bases between them. Per the germline V gene, CDR1 is SGHKS and CDR2 is YYEKEE (reference sequence). In nucleotides, the CDR3 is TGTGCCAGCAGCTTGTTTCTGTGGAAGGAAGGTGAAAAACTGTTTTTT. Translating it yields CASSLFLWKEGEKLFF.

This clonotype was picked up many times. V and J are TRBV4-3 and TRBJ1-6; D might be TRBD1 (5 bases). Germline lookup yields CDR1 LGHNA and CDR2 YSLEER. The CDR3 consists of 18 residues. Trimming left V 1 base short and J 3 bases short, with 16 bases between. The chain's CDR3 is CASSQGGVGANYNSPLHF. The CDR3 region has the DNA TGCGCCAGCAGCCAAGGAGGAGTCGGGGCAAACTATAATTCACCCCTCCACTTT.

The rearrangement joins TRBV7-9 to TRBJ1-1; D gene uncertain. Trimming pared 5 bases from V and 4 bases from J, leaving 5 bases between. This CDR3 comprises 11 residues. In germline, CDR1 is SEHNR, CDR2 FQNEAQ (reference sequence). CDR3 residues: CASSPLTEAFF. The CDR3 DNA reads as TGTGCCAGCAGCCCGCTCACTGAAGCTTTCTTT.

The table lists this clonotype with many counts. The chain has TRBV18 and TRBJ2-7; D is uncertain. The germline V gene encodes CDR1 KGHSH and CDR2 LQKENI. V lost 3 bases to trimming and J lost 5 bases, with 8 bases between them. The CDR3 length is 12 residues. The chain's CDR3 is CASSPKQHEQYF. The DNA for the CDR3 is TGTGCCAGCTCACCGAAACAGCACGAGCAGTACTTC.

This clonotype was counted at least ten times. This chain connects TRBV20-1 to TRBJ2-2; either TRBD1 or TRBD2 may fit D (5 bases each). Germline CDR1 is DFQATT and CDR2 is SNEGSKA (reference sequence). V lost 0 bases and J lost 0, with 11 bases in between. The CDR3 runs 16 residues. CDR3 amino acids: CSARDYRGPNTGELFF. DNA for the CDR3: TGCAGTGCTAGAGATTACCGGGGCCCGAACACCGGGGAGCTGTTTTTT.

This clonotype was counted ten times or more. The chain couples TRBV20-1 to TRBJ2-7; D is tentatively TRBD1 or TRBD2 (5 bases each). Germline CDR1 reads DFQATT; CDR2 reads SNEGSKA (reference sequence). CDR3 size: 13 residues. The V and J ends lost 2 bases and 6 bases respectively, with 14 bases between them. Here the CDR3 DNA reads TGCAGTGCTAGAAGGGACCGTCCCTCCGAGCAGTACTTC. Protein: CSARRDRPSEQYF.

Note on this clonotype: A much more abundant neighbour one base away suggests this may be a read error. The chain has TRBV13 and TRBJ2-1; D ambiguous. The CDR3 has 13 residues. The V gene's germline CDR1 is PRHDT and CDR2 FYEKMQ (reference sequence). Trimming cost V 5 bases and J 9 bases, with 14 bases left between them. CDR3 sequence: CASSPRYHFEQFF. CDR3 coding DNA: TGTGCCAGCAGCCCCCGTTACCACTTTGAGCAGTTCTTC.

This clonotype occurred many times. The chain is built from TRBV4-1 and TRBJ2-7, with D possibly matching TRBD1 (7 bases). The germline gives CDR1 MGHRA, CDR2 YSYEKL. The V end was cut by 2 bases, the J end by 2 bases, with 10 bases between. There are 14 residues in the CDR3. As DNA, the CDR3 is TGCGCCAGCAGCCAACAGGGGGGAGCCTACGAGCAGTACTTC. Residues: CASSQQGGAYEQYF.

Ten or more counts support this clonotype. CDR3 coding DNA: TGTGCCAGCAGCTCCTACAGCCTGGTCATGAACACTGAAGCTTTCTTT. Amino acid sequence: CASSSYSLVMNTEAFF. V gene TRBV5-6 combines with J gene TRBJ1-1; D gene unclear. Per germline, CDR1 SGHDT and CDR2 YYEEEE. The CDR3 spans 16 residues. V was pared by 3 bases and J by 0 bases, with 15 bases between.

This clonotype was detected many times. The V and J genes are TRBV4-1 and TRBJ2-5; a weak D match, TRBD1 (5 bases). Germline V gene lookup returns CDR1 MGHRA and CDR2 YSYEKL. This CDR3 is built from 17 residues. V lost 3 bases and J 5 bases, leaving 22 bases between the germline ends. The CDR3 protein is CASSHGEGWGLFETQYF. Written as DNA, the CDR3 is TGCGCCAGCAGCCACGGAGAAGGGTGGGGCCTTTTTGAGACCCAGTACTTC.

This clonotype was picked up many times. This chain joins TRBV12-3 or TRBV12-4 and TRBJ2-1; D might be TRBD1 or TRBD2, each matching 7 bases. The V gene lost 7 bases and the J gene lost 6 bases, with 25 bases spanning the gap. CDR3 size: 17 residues. Here the CDR3 reads CASNTRGPGLRGNEQFF. The CDR3 coding sequence is TGTGCCAGCAACACGAGGGGGCCGGGACTAAGGGGCAATGAGCAGTTCTTC.

This clonotype was observed many times. The rearrangement uses TRBV20-1 and TRBJ2-5; 8 positions match TRBD2. With 1 base clipped from V and 0 bases from J, the junction kept 1 base outside the gene matches. Germline V lookup: CDR1 DFQATT, CDR2 SNEGSKA (reference sequence). This CDR3 is 14 amino acids long. In nucleotides, the CDR3 is TGCAGTGCTAGAGGCGGGGGGTACCAAGAGACCCAGTACTTC. This gives the protein CSARGGGYQETQYF.